The next 5 T cell receptor beta chains were all read from a single sample in a study of CD8 T cells in Susac syndrome. With random hexamers, reverse transcription was performed on roughly 0.45 to 1 ug of RNA. TCRdb reprocessed the immunoSEQ multiplex PCR reads with MiXCR, giving one entry per CDR3 protein. The sample lists roughly 180,000 distinct CDR3 sequences; around 94% were seen once. The source material was CD4+ T cells from PBMCs. The receptors were sampled from a human donor with Susac syndrome.

This chain joins TRBV28 and TRBJ2-7, with D uncertain. Germline CDR1 is MDHEN and CDR2 is SYDVKM. CDR3 length: 13 residues. The germline V and J ends were trimmed by 5 bases and 7 bases, with 15 bases remaining between them. CDR3 loop: CASSPQSRGEQYF. The CDR3 DNA sequence: TGTGCCAGCAGTCCGCAGTCTCGTGGAGAGCAGTACTTC.

The chain uses TRBV4-3 and TRBJ2-2; 8 nucleotides agree with TRBD2. This CDR3 has 16 amino acids. The J segment lost 1 base and the V segment lost 0 bases, leaving 1 base of the junction unmatched. CDR1 and CDR2 from the germline V gene are LGHNA and YSLEER. The CDR3 spells CASSQDTSGNTGELFF. The CDR3 DNA is TGCGCCAGCAGCCAAGATACTAGCGGGAACACCGGGGAGCTGTTTTTT.

This sequence joins TRBV6-6 and TRBJ2-6; D gene ambiguous. CDR1 and CDR2 (germline): MNHNY, SVGAGI (reference sequence). There are 16 residues in the CDR3. V was shortened by 8 bases and J by 0 bases, with 14 bases between the two germline ends. The chain's CDR3 is CASWDSTRSGANVLTF. Here the CDR3 DNA reads TGTGCCAGCTGGGATTCGACTCGCTCTGGGGCCAACGTCCTGACTTTC.

The J gene is TRBJ2-1, the V gene TRBV27; the D call may be TRBD1 or TRBD2 (5 bases each). Germline CDR1 is MNHEY and CDR2 is SMNVEV (reference sequence). The CDR3 consists of 12 residues. The V end was cut by 8 bases, the J end by 9 bases, with 14 bases between. The CDR3, as DNA: TGTGCCAGCGGACCCGGGGCAGGTGAGCAGTTCTTC. As protein: CASGPGAGEQFF.

A few counts support this clonotype. The chain employs TRBV4-3 and TRBJ2-7, with 12 nucleotides matching TRBD2. The germline V gene has CDR1 LGHNA and CDR2 YSLEER. The length of the CDR3 is 14 residues. The J segment lost 9 bases and the V segment lost 3 bases, leaving 6 bases of the junction unmatched. The CDR3 region has the DNA TGCGCCAGCAGCCACACCGGACTAGCGGGACGGCAGTACTTC. Its translation is CASSHTGLAGRQYF.